This T cell receptor (beta chain) is from a study of beta chain features in type 1 diabetes (dated by TCRdb to the late 2010s). Notes on the research overall: Mean age, gender distribution, total cell number and subset yield were not different between patients and healthy donors. A total of under 120,000,000 sorted cells were examined across all samples, and RNA yield correlated strongly with the number of cells per subset. In the study, TCRB repertoires of sorted circulating CD4+ T cell subsets from recently diagnosed type 1 diabetes patients were compared with those of matched healthy donors. Regulatory and stem cell-like memory subsets were obtained from only 8 patients and about eight healthy donors, while naive and central memory subsets were obtained from all 30 or so donors. The paper's findings and limits, for the study overall: In all four CD4+ subsets, TCRB CDR3 length was moderately but significantly shorter in type 1 diabetes patients. At VDJ recombination sites, type 1 diabetes patients had fewer insertions and more deleted nucleotides, which implies abnormalities in thymic rearrangement. Shorter templates might be favored by PCR, yet because patient and control samples were amplified and corrected together, any such skew would affect both groups equally. Because the HLA sub-analyses included only small numbers of individuals, any influence of HLA type on TCRB rearrangement was left unresolved. Naive, central memory and regulatory TCRB repertoires appeared more similar among patients than among healthy donors. Because cDNA was sequenced instead of genomic DNA, activated cells with high expression could be over-represented, although the groups did not differ in activation or CD3 levels.

A note on this clone: The antigen it recognizes is unknown. No base quality information exists; no much larger clone differs at one position.

Each donor gave one peripheral blood draw, averaging roughly 120 mL, which was collected into heparinised tubes. A BD FACSAria II and a panel including CD45RO, CCR7, CD25, CD127, CD95 and CD27 were used to sort naive, central memory, regulatory and stem cell-like memory CD4+ T cells. Purity was above 95% for every sorted population. PBMCs were isolated right away by Lymphoprep density gradient centrifugation and were stained directly, without culture. To minimize batch effects, samples were stained and sorted in pairs, one healthy donor with one patient per experiment. The CDR3 runs 15 amino acids, cysteine and valine included. Left in the record is the CDR3 DNA by itself, 45 bases read in frame from the first base. The junction shows trimming of 6 bases on V and 5 bases on J, and the gene matches do not reach 11 bases of it. For CDR1 and CDR2, the germline V gene lists SGHDN and FVKESK. The High Capacity cDNA Reverse Transcription Kit was used to reverse transcribe all of the isolated RNA, meaning that expressed TCRB transcripts were what got sequenced. Naive, central memory and regulatory T cell samples underwent deep immunoSEQ sequencing, averaging roughly 3.3 million total reads per sample. Sorted cells were lysed in RLT buffer, and RNA was extracted using DNase-treated RNeasy Micro or Mini kits according to cell number. Each cell subset was processed on its own to prevent cross-contamination, while patient and healthy donor samples were processed together. Using the immunoSEQ multiplex PCR, TCRB sequences were amplified from cDNA into 87-bp fragments spanning the CDR3 region. Sequencing of the amplicons was done on the Illumina HiSeq platform. As for the authors' bioinformatics: PCR bias was corrected computationally using synthetic template baselines, and reads within Hamming distance 2 were collapsed, with unmergeable singletons discarded. Reads were aligned to IMGT to assign V, D and J genes, CDR3 length, and insertions or deletions at six rearrangement sites. Within each subset, clonotype counts were normalized to sorted cell number, and only after that were true diversity and Gini coefficients computed with the tcR R package. Repertoire sharing was quantified using the overlap coefficient calculated on TCRB nucleotide sequences. As a proxy for the pre-selection repertoire, out-of-frame TCRB sequences from naive cells were analyzed. TCRdb took this table from immuneACCESS and kept in-frame rearrangements with V and J called. Such tables lack part of the clones; where checked against another copy, unresolved V genes explain under half of the gap, and the rest is unexplained. V, J and clone size were drawn from that table, and D and trimming were deduced from the DNA. The sample contains around 450,000 clones, about 10% of them found a single time. The ten largest make up 0.045% to 0.05% of the sample.

This sequence originates from a young woman in good health. Rearrangement joined TRBV14 to TRBJ2-7; 9 bases in between match TRBD1. Sequencing used naive CD4+ T cells from blood. Taken with the paper, the label for cell subset or site translates to: true naive CD4+ T cells. The sequenced DNA is TGTGCCAGCAGAAAACGGGACAGGGTCCTCCACGAGCAGTACGTC. Its protein is CASRKRDRVLHEQYV.